The rows below give T cell receptor beta chains drawn from one sample of a study of OX40 agonist ivuxolimab in advanced cancers. Method: immunoSEQ multiplex PCR; TCRdb's copy keeps in-frame clones and lacks some. The data show tens of thousands of clones, roughly four fifths seen once. The sequenced sample was CD4+ or CD8+ T cells sorted from blood, obtained in a trial of the OX40 agonist ivuxolimab. All receptors derive from an adult with an advanced solid tumor such as melanoma, head and neck, liver or kidney cancer. The CDR3 runs from the conserved cysteine through the conserved F or W. The D gene is left open where the match is weak. Size is stated for part of the rows, as once, few or many counts, or as a class when the clone is expanded.

medium-sized TRBJ2-7 TRBV5-6 TRBD1 TGTGCCAGCAGCTCCGCTACAGGGGGGAGATACGAGCAGTACTTC CASSSATGGRYEQYF
NA TRBJ2-7 TRBV19 NA TGTGCCAGTATGGGCAACTCCTACGAGCAGTACTTC CASMGNSYEQYF
NA TRBJ2-7 TRBV7-2 NA TGTGCCAGCAGCCTGGGGGACCTTTACTACGAGCAGTACTTC CASSLGDLYYEQYF
NA TRBJ2-7 TRBV5-5 NA TGTGCCAGCCGGGACAACTCCTACGAGCAGTACTTC CASRDNSYEQYF
NA TRBJ2-7 TRBV5-1 NA TGCGCCAGCAGCTTGGAACAGTCGGTCGACGAGCAGTACTTC CASSLEQSVDEQYF
NA TRBJ1-1 TRBV6-5 NA TGTGCCAGCAGTTACCATGCAGGGCTGAACACTGAAGCTTTCTTT CASSYHAGLNTEAFF
once TRBJ1-1 TRBV19 NA TGTGCCAGTAGGGAGTTTAACACTGAAGCTTTCTTT CASREFNTEAFF
NA TRBJ2-1 TRBV11-2 TRBD2 TGTGCCAGCAGCAATTTAGCGGGGGTCAGGAATGAGCAGTTCTTC CASSNLAGVRNEQFF
few TRBJ2-3 TRBV28 NA TGTGCCAGCAGTATCCCTACAGACCCAGATACGCAGTATTTT CASSIPTDPDTQYF
NA TRBJ1-1 TRBV9 NA TGTGCCAGCAGCGTAGAAGGGAGGACTGAAGCTTTCTTT CASSVEGRTEAFF
NA TRBJ1-2 TRBV7-3 NA TGTGCCACCTCGGGGGGGTTTGGCTACACCTTC CATSGGFGYTF
NA TRBJ1-4 TRBV7-9 TRBD1 TGTGCCAGCAGGGACAGGGGGGATGAAAAACTGTTTTTT CASRDRGDEKLFF
NA TRBJ2-7 TRBV10-3 NA TGTGCCATCAGTGAGAAGCCCCGGGAGAGCGAGCAGTACTTC CAISEKPRESEQYF
NA TRBJ1-1 TRBV9 NA TGTGCCAGCAGCGTAGACCGCGGCGGCACTGAAGCTTTCTTT CASSVDRGGTEAFF
medium-sized TRBJ1-1 TRBV9 NA TGTGCCAGCACTGGCCCGAACACTGAAGCTTTCTTT CASTGPNTEAFF
NA TRBJ1-5 TRBV7-3 NA TGTGCCAGCAGCTCCCCGGGGAATAGCAATCAGCCCCAGCATTTT CASSSPGNSNQPQHF
NA TRBJ2-6 TRBV27 NA TGTGCCAGCAGCTCTGGGGCCAACGTCCTGACTTTC CASSSGANVLTF
NA TRBJ2-2 TRBV7-2 TRBD1 TGTGCCAGCAGCCGGACAGGGGGCAACACCGGGGAGCTGTTTTTT CASSRTGGNTGELFF
NA TRBJ2-7 TRBV28 NA TGTGCCAGCAGTTTATTCTTGGCGGCGTCCAGGGGTTACGAGCAGTACTTC CASSLFLAASRGYEQYF
NA TRBJ2-3 TRBV9 NA TGTGCCAGCAGCATTGATTATTATGGGGGGGGCCTAGATACGCAGTATTTT CASSIDYYGGGLDTQYF
NA TRBJ2-5 TRBV7-3 NA TGTGCCAGCAGCTTAATAGGGGGGGAGACCCAGTACTTC CASSLIGGETQYF
NA TRBJ2-7 TRBV11-3 TRBD2 TGTGCCAGCAGCCTACGGACTAGCGGGTACGAGCAGTACTTC CASSLRTSGYEQYF
NA TRBJ1-1 TRBV19 NA TGTGCCAGTGCACAACTCACTGAAGCTTTCTTT CASAQLTEAFF
once TRBJ1-2 TRBV28 NA TGTGCCAGCAGTCTCCGGGAGCCGTCGTACCTCTATGGCTACACCTTC CASSLREPSYLYGYTF
NA TRBJ2-1 TRBV5-5 NA TGTGCCAGCAGCTTGCGTCTAGCGCCAAGTGAGCAGTTCTTC CASSLRLAPSEQFF
NA TRBJ1-2 TRBV5-6 NA TGTGCCAGCAGCCCGCGGTTCCGTGGGGGAAGGGGCTACACCTTC CASSPRFRGGRGYTF
NA TRBJ1-2 TRBV9 NA TGTGCCAGCAGCGCCGATCGACCGGCGGCTGGCTACACCTTC CASSADRPAAGYTF
NA TRBJ1-4 TRBV15 NA TGTGCCACCAGCAGTGTGTGGCAGGGCGATGAAAAACTGTTTTTT CATSSVWQGDEKLFF
NA TRBJ1-1 TRBV19 TRBD1 TGTGCCAGTAGTATCGGGACAGGGGGCACTGAAGCTTTCTTT CASSIGTGGTEAFF
NA TRBJ2-5 TRBV4-1 TRBD2 TGCGCCAGCAGCCTGGGACTAGCCCAAGAGACCCAGTACTTC CASSLGLAQETQYF
NA TRBJ1-3 TRBV5-1 NA TGCGCCAGCAGCGCACAGGGTTTTGGAAACACCATATATTTT CASSAQGFGNTIYF
once TRBJ2-7 TRBV28 NA TGTGCCAGCAGAGACGGAGATTACGAGCAGTACTTC CASRDGDYEQYF
NA TRBJ2-5 TRBV11-2 NA TGTGCCAGCAGCCGCCATTTGGGGTTTCAAGAGACCCAGTACTTC CASSRHLGFQETQYF
NA TRBJ1-2 TRBV5-6 NA TGTGCCAGCAGTCAGGGGTCCCACTATGGCTACACCTTC CASSQGSHYGYTF
NA TRBJ1-6 TRBV9 NA TGTGCCAGCAGCGTAGTGGCAGAGCCTAATTCACCCCTCCACTTT CASSVVAEPNSPLHF
NA TRBJ1-1 TRBV13 TRBD1 TGTGCCGGCAGCCCTGAAGGGACAGGGAGTACTGAAGCTTTCTTT CAGSPEGTGSTEAFF
NA TRBJ2-7 TRBV4-1 NA TGCGCCAGCAGTGGGTTGGGAGCCGGGTATAGGACCTACGAGCAGTACTTC CASSGLGAGYRTYEQYF
once TRBJ2-7 TRBV28 NA TGTGCCAGCAGCCCCCCCCGGGACCAATCCTACGAGCAGTACTTC CASSPPRDQSYEQYF
NA TRBJ1-4 TRBV5-1 NA TGCGCCAGCAGCTTTACCGGGGGAAGAGATGAAAAACTGTTTTTT CASSFTGGRDEKLFF
medium-sized TRBJ1-1 TRBV6-4 NA TGTGCCAGCAGTGACTCGACCAACGCTGAAGCTTTCTTT CASSDSTNAEAFF
NA TRBJ1-5 TRBV7-9 NA TGTGCCAGCAGCTTAGACGGAGGGTACCAGCCCCAGCATTTT CASSLDGGYQPQHF
NA TRBJ2-1 TRBV4-1 TRBD1 TGCGCCAGCAGCCACCCCATGACAGGGGGTTCCTACAATGAGCAGTTCTTC CASSHPMTGGSYNEQFF
NA TRBJ2-7 TRBV13 NA TGTGCCAGCAGCTTAGACGGGGACCCGCGCTACGAGCAGTACTTC CASSLDGDPRYEQYF
NA TRBJ2-5 TRBV7-9 NA TGTGCCAGCAGCAACCTTCAAGAGACCCAGTACTTC CASSNLQETQYF
few TRBJ2-2 TRBV29-1 NA TGCCAGGGGGGGAACACCGGGGAGCTGTTTTTT CQGGNTGELFF
NA TRBJ1-5 TRBV5-3 NA TGTGCCAGAAGCTTCCCCGGCGACAGTTATAGCAATCAGCCCCAGCATTTT CARSFPGDSYSNQPQHF
once TRBJ2-1 TRBV18 TRBD1 TGTGCCAGCTCACCACCCCCGGGACAGGGGACTGGTGAGCAGTTCTTC CASSPPPGQGTGEQFF
NA TRBJ2-7 TRBV5-1 TRBD1 TGCGCCAGCAGCATGGGTACTACAGGGGGCGCCTCCTACGAGCAGTACTTC CASSMGTTGGASYEQYF
NA TRBJ1-2 TRBV27 TRBD1 TGTGCCAGCAGTTCACCGGGACAGGGTTGGTATGGCTACACCTTC CASSSPGQGWYGYTF
NA TRBJ2-1 TRBV9 NA TGTGCCAGCAGCGTAGGGCAAAACTCCTACAATGAGCAGTTCTTC CASSVGQNSYNEQFF
NA TRBJ2-1 TRBV6-1 TRBD1 TGTGCCAGCAGTCCTACAGGGGAAACCTACAATGAGCAGTTCTTC CASSPTGETYNEQFF
NA TRBJ2-1 TRBV10-2 NA TGCGCCAGCAGCACCACCCCCTACAATGAGCAGTTCTTC CASSTTPYNEQFF
NA TRBJ1-1 TRBV6-6 NA TGTGCCAGCAGCGTACAGGGTTTCACTGAAGCTTTCTTT CASSVQGFTEAFF
NA TRBJ1-1 TRBV27 TRBD1 TGTGCCAGCAGTTTATACCCGGGGACAGGGTGGACTGAAGCTTTCTTT CASSLYPGTGWTEAFF
NA TRBJ1-2 TRBV5-1 NA TGCGCCAGCACCGAATTGGACGGATCTAACTATGGCTACACCTTC CASTELDGSNYGYTF